This TCR beta chain is drawn from a study of regulatory T cells in long-lasting Graves disease. Study-wide points: Patients with persistent Graves' had lower TCR diversity than newly diagnosed patients. Persistent disease showed a preference for TRBV28, TRBJ1-2 and TRBJ2-5.

The time point denotes: persistent/refractory GD, antithyroid drugs over 5 years with positive TRAb. PBMC RNA served as the TCR library source. A peripheral blood sample, around 8.5 milliliters in volume, was drawn into EDTA tubes. According to the study, TCR beta libraries were built with iRepertoire HTBI primers and CDR3-region Arm-PCR. TCRdb ran MiXCR on the multiplex PCR reads and lists one entry per CDR3 protein. The repertoire consists of about 460,000 distinct CDR3 sequences, with about 20% occurring once and the leading ten covering over 10%. The CDR3 length is 18 residues. The V end was cut by 4 bases, the J end by 0 bases, with 20 bases between. Germline CDR1 reads SGHRS; CDR2 reads YFSETQ. To note about this clonotype: Antigen specificity is unknown.

This rearrangement joins TRBV5-1 to TRBJ1-3, with D perhaps matching TRBD1 (6 bases). This sequence originates from a female donor with Graves disease. Sequenced here: peripheral blood mononuclear cells (PBMCs), sampled when the disease was refractory, from a patient treated with antithyroid drugs. This CDR3 is CASSPPPYGQSSGNTIYF. DNA of the CDR3: TGCGCCAGCAGCCCACCACCCTATGGACAGTCCTCTGGAAACACCATATATTTT.